This T cell receptor (gamma chain) was captured by sequencing in a study of gamma-delta chains in newborns, infants, children. Overall study: Microbial exposure reportedly drives polyclonal innate γδ T cell expansion after birth.

Germline assignment: CDR1 GITISATS and CDR2 ISYDGTV (reference sequence). The CDR3 sequence runs 23 residues, both termini included. TCRdb fed the reads into CATT to redo clone calling. Recorded for this sample: 55 to 60 gamma-chain clones. As for this clone: No DNA is shown, since the ends of the CDR3 on it are uncertain; the CDR3 is the one TCRdb lists.

The receptor was derived from a child who received the measles vaccine. This table probably holds off-target reads from a library built for another chain. The J segment was not called; the V segment is TRGV9. The source material was blood, sampled at baseline. This CDR3 is CACDSASSWDTRQMFFGTGIKLF.